What follows is one T cell receptor beta chain and its context. Its target is unknown. The CDR3 consists of 13 residues. The germline V gene encodes CDR1 SGHRS and CDR2 YFSETQ. Trimming cost V 4 bases and J 4 bases, with 9 bases left between them. This sample is part of a study of cytomegalovirus exposure and HLA in healthy donors. Study-wide results and limits: Within an earlier analysis, most TCR beta V segments proved productive either about 90% or about 30% of the time. Roughly even sequencing depth across donors was the assumption behind the presence/absence analyses. Rates of TCR association differed by HLA locus in a later analysis, with DRB1 highest and HLA-C lowest. TCR beta chains numbering 150 to 200 were designated cytomegalovirus-associated.

This PCR relied on a set of 60 Vbeta primers and 13 Jbeta primers. Method: immunoSEQ multiplex PCR; TCRdb's copy keeps in-frame clones and lacks some. The table has around 190,000 clones, 84% seen once. The source of this sequence is a girl aged 2 to 10 in good health and CMV-seropositive. The chain joins TRBV5-1 to TRBJ2-1, with no clear D. The sequencing sample was made of PBMCs. CDR3 loop: CASSAAEYNEQFF. DNA of the CDR3: TGCGCCAGCAGCGCGGCCGAGTACAATGAGCAGTTCTTC.